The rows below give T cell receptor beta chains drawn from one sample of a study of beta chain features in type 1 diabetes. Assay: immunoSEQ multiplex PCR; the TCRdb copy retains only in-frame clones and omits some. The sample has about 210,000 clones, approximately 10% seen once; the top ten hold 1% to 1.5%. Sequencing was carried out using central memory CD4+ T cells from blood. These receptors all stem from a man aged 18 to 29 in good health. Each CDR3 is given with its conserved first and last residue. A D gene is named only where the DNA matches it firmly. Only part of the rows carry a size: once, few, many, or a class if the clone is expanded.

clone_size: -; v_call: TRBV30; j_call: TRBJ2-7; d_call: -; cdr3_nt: TGTGCCTGGAGTCGACAGGTCTCCTACGAGCAGTACTTC; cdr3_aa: CAWSRQVSYEQYF
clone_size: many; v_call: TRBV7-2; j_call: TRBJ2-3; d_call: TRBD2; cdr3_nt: TGTGCCAGCAGCTTAGCTCCCGGACTAGCGGGAGACGATACGCAGTATTTT; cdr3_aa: CASSLAPGLAGDDTQYF
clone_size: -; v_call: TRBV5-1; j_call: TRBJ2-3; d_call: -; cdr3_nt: TGCGCCAGCAGCTTGGTACCAACTAGCACAGATACGCAGTATTTT; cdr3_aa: CASSLVPTSTDTQYF
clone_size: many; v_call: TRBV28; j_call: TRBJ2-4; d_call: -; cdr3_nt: TGTGCCAGCAGTCGACAGGATTTCGGTAGAAACATTCAGTACTTC; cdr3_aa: CASSRQDFGRNIQYF
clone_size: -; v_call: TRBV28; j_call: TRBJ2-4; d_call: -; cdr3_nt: TGTGCCAGCAGTTTATGGGGGCAGGGGATTGTAGCCAAAAACATTCAGTACTTC; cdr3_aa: CASSLWGQGIVAKNIQYF
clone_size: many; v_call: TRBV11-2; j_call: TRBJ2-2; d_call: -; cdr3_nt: TGTGCCAGCAGCTTAGATCGAGTAGCCGGGGAGCTGTTTTTT; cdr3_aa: CASSLDRVAGELFF
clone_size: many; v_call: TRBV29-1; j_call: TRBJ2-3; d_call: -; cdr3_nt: TGCAGCGTTGGCCCGCGAGATACGCAGTATTTT; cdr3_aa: CSVGPRDTQYF
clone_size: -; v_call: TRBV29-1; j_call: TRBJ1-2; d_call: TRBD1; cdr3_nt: TGCAGCGTTGATCTCCTTCAGGGGGCGACTTTCACCTTC; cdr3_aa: CSVDLLQGATFTF
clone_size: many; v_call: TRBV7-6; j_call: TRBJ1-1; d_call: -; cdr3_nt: TGTGCCAGCAGCTTATTTATGGCCCGCGAAGCTTTCTTT; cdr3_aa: CASSLFMAREAFF
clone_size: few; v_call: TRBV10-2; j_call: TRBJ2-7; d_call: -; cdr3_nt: TGCGCCAGCAGACAGATGTCCTACGAGCAGTACTTC; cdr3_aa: CASRQMSYEQYF
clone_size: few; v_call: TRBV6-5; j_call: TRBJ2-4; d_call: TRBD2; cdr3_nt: TGTGCCAGCAGTTACTCGGGCGGGAGGGCCAAAAACATTCAGTACTTC; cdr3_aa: CASSYSGGRAKNIQYF
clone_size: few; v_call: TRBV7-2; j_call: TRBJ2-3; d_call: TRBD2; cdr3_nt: TGTGCCAGCAGCTTCCGCGGGAGCGGGGACACAGATACGCAGTATTTT; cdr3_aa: CASSFRGSGDTDTQYF
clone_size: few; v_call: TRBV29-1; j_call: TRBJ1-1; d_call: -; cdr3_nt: TGCAGCGTCGATAGGGCCCACACTGAAGCTTTCTTT; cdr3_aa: CSVDRAHTEAFF
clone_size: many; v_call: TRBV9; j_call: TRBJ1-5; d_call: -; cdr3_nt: TGTGCCAGCAGCGCTAGGAGCAATCAGCCCCAGCATTTT; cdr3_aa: CASSARSNQPQHF
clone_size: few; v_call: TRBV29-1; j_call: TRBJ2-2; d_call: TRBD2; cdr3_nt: TGCAGCGTTGGGCGGGCTTGGACTAGCGGGACCGCGAACACCGGGGAGCTGTTTTTT; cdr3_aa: CSVGRAWTSGTANTGELFF
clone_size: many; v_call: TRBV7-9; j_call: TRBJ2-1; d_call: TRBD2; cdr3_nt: TGTGCCAGCAGTTCCCTAGCGGGAGGATACAATGAGCAGTTCTTC; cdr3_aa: CASSSLAGGYNEQFF